This TCR beta chain is drawn from a study of shared clonotypes between healthy human individuals. Naivety among CD8 cells was defined by CD45RO negativity and positive CCR7 selection, thereby excluding terminally differentiated effector memory CD45RA+ cells. Sequencing used immunoSEQ multiplex PCR; TCRdb keeps in-frame clones, though not all of them. The table has around 2.1 million clones, about 93% seen once. This clonotype was sampled from a man aged 18 to 29 in good health. Some clones in this sample may be carry-over from other donors' samples. Source material: naive CD8+ T cells from PBMCs.

CDR3 protein: CASSGFREGQPQHF. Written as DNA, the CDR3 is TGTGCCAGCAGTGGATTCAGGGAGGGTCAGCCCCAGCATTTT. V gene TRBV6-5 combines with J gene TRBJ1-5; tentative D call: TRBD1 (5 bases). CDR1 and CDR2 (germline): MNHEY, SVGAGI. The V end lost 5 bases, the J end lost 6 bases, and 14 bases lay between the germline ends. The CDR3 extends over 14 amino acids.